This passage covers 20 T cell receptor beta chains from one sample sequenced in a study of shared clonotypes between healthy human individuals (TCRdb year 2020). CD8 naive samples consisted of CD45RO-negative cells that were positively selected for CCR7, yielding a CD45RA+CCR7+ population without TemRA cells. Receptor amplification or capture employed the immunoSEQ multiplex PCR assay. Here the immuneACCESS table is served through TCRdb, limited to in-frame sequences with V and J called. Missing clones are a known gap in these copies; in checked studies unresolved V genes cover under half, and the rest lacks a known reason. The sample yields some 2 million clones; just under 95% were counted once. The ten largest clones represent about 1.1% of the sample. What was sequenced was naive CD8+ T cells sorted from blood. The cell subset or site label on this specimen signifies: CD45RA+CCR7+. Receptors originate from a man between 18 and 35 years old in good health.

The rearrangement links TRBV19 to TRBJ1-2; the D is unclear. The CDR3 has 14 residues. In germline, CDR1 is LNHDA, CDR2 SQIVND (reference sequence). V was trimmed by 5 bases and J by 1 base, leaving 11 bases between them. The DNA for the CDR3 is TGTGCCAGTAGTCCGTCAGTGGGTAACTATGGCTACACCTTC. Translated: CASSPSVGNYGYTF.

The chain has TRBV28 and TRBJ1-3, with D possibly being TRBD1 (5 bases). Germline CDR1 and CDR2: MDHEN and SYDVKM. The CDR3 length is 17 residues. Trimming stripped 0 bases from V and 2 bases from J, with 14 bases between. The CDR3 loop reads CASSLWYLSGTGNTIYF. The CDR3 DNA sequence: TGTGCCAGCAGTTTATGGTATCTCTCAGGGACTGGAAACACCATATATTTT.

For this clone: Other DNA sequences from this sample encode an identical CDR3 as well. V usage is TRBV27 and J usage is TRBJ2-7; 11 bases are shared with TRBD1. CDR3 size: 15 residues. Germline trimming cut 3 bases from V and 0 bases from J; bases unmatched to any gene: 1. The germline gives CDR1 MNHEY, CDR2 SMNVEV (reference sequence). CDR3 residues: CASSFGTGGSYEQYF. CDR3 coding DNA: TGTGCCAGCAGTTTCGGGACAGGGGGCTCCTACGAGCAGTACTTC.

The rearrangement joins TRBV28 to TRBJ1-5, with D maybe TRBD1 (5 bases). Germline CDR1 and CDR2: MDHEN and SYDVKM. The CDR3 has 13 residues. V lost 10 bases, J lost 2 bases, and 12 bases lay in between. The CDR3 loop reads CATNGGGNQPQHF. The CDR3 region has the DNA TGTGCCACCAACGGGGGTGGCAATCAGCCCCAGCATTTT.

V and J are TRBV11-2 and TRBJ1-4; D may be TRBD1 (6 bases). Germline CDR1 SGHAT, CDR2 FQNNGV. Trimming pared 5 bases from V and 0 bases from J, leaving 16 bases between. The length of the CDR3 is 17 residues. The CDR3 region has the DNA TGTGCCAGCAGCCCAGCCGGGACACCGGCAACTAATGAAAAACTGTTTTTT. It is translated as CASSPAGTPATNEKLFF.

The chain combines TRBV7-3 with TRBJ2-7; D unclear. The V end was cut by 7 bases, the J end by 0 bases, with 13 bases between. CDR3 length equals 14 residues. Germline V gene lookup returns CDR1 SGHTA and CDR2 FQGTGA. For the CDR3, the DNA is TGTGCCAGCACCCCTCCGGGTAGCTCCTACGAGCAGTACTTC. It yields the protein CASTPPGSSYEQYF.

The chain has TRBV27 and TRBJ2-7; no definite D call. The V end was cut by 2 bases, the J end by 4 bases, with 9 bases between. This CDR3 contains 13 residues. Germline values: CDR1 MNHEY, CDR2 SMNVEV (reference sequence). CDR3 nucleotide sequence: TGTGCCAGCAGTTTAGTAGACGGTTACGAGCAGTACTTC. It specifies CASSLVDGYEQYF.

This rearrangement joins TRBV4-1 to TRBJ2-5, with D unresolved. This CDR3 is 16 amino acids long. Germline assignment: CDR1 MGHRA and CDR2 YSYEKL. Trimming shortened V by 1 base and J by 5 bases, and 17 bases separated the two germline ends. CDR3 in DNA: TGCGCCAGCAGCCAAGGGGTCAGTCCTAGGATGGAGACCCAGTACTTC. This gives the protein CASSQGVSPRMETQYF.

This sequence joins TRBV23-1 and TRBJ2-2, with D possibly being TRBD2 (6 bases). TRBV23-1 is an ORF, with its function uncertain. The CDR3 has 11 amino acids. V was trimmed by 11 bases and J by 6 bases, leaving 10 bases between them. For the CDR3, the DNA is TGCGCCCGAGGGGAGGCCGGGGAGCTGTTTTTT. Its protein is CARGEAGELFF.

J is TRBJ2-7 and V is TRBV28; D not certain. The CDR3 consists of 13 residues. The V end lost 7 bases, the J end lost 0 bases, and 10 bases lay between the germline ends. Germline CDR1 is MDHEN and CDR2 is SYDVKM. Here the CDR3 reads CASTLSSSYEQYF. CDR3 coding DNA: TGTGCCAGCACCCTGTCCAGCTCCTACGAGCAGTACTTC.

This rearrangement joins TRBV7-2 to TRBJ2-2; the D gene is possibly TRBD2 (6 bases). This CDR3 spans 17 amino acids. Per germline, CDR1 SGHTA and CDR2 FQGNSA. With 2 bases removed from V and 3 bases from J, the gap between germline ends came to 16 bases. The CDR3 DNA sequence: TGTGCCAGCAGCTTAATTCCGGGGGTCGTCGACACCGGGGAGCTGTTTTTT. Translating it yields CASSLIPGVVDTGELFF.

V usage is TRBV6-5 and J usage is TRBJ1-1, with TRBD1 matching over 9 bases. Germline V CDR1 and CDR2: MNHEY, SVGAGI. V trimming: 6 bases; J trimming: 3 bases; junction bases outside the gene matches: 5. This CDR3 is built from 14 residues. This chain's CDR3 is CASRAQGAYTEAFF. CDR3 sequence (DNA): TGTGCCAGCAGAGCACAGGGGGCTTACACTGAAGCTTTCTTT.

The chain links TRBV10-1 to TRBJ2-2; 13 positions match TRBD2. CDR3 size: 18 residues. With 10 bases clipped from V and 5 bases from J, the junction kept 16 bases outside the gene matches. Germline loops: CDR1 WNHNN, CDR2 SYGVQD (reference sequence). The CDR3 DNA reads as TGCGCCACCCCAACCCCGACTAGCGGGGGGCCGGGTACCGGGGAGCTGTTTTTT. Its protein is CATPTPTSGGPGTGELFF.

Comments on this clone: Other nucleotide sequences from this sample produce the same CDR3. This CDR3 is CASSLEGGMNTEAFF. In DNA, the CDR3 is TGTGCCAGCAGCTTAGAAGGGGGAATGAACACTGAAGCTTTCTTT. The genes are TRBV7-6 and TRBJ1-1; tentative D call: TRBD1 (6 bases). V was shortened by 1 base and J by 0 bases, with 9 bases between the two germline ends. Germline V gives CDR1 SGHVS, CDR2 FNYEAQ. CDR3 size: 15 residues.

V is TRBV21-1 and J is TRBJ2-7; the table's D call of TRBD1 was not tested on the DNA. TRBV21-1 is a pseudogene segment. This CDR3 is built from 13 residues. CDR3 DNA sequence: TGTGCCAGCAGCAAACTGGACAGGGACGAGCAGTACTTC. Amino acids: CASSKLDRDEQYF.

This rearrangement joins TRBV5-1 to TRBJ1-2, with a tentative D call TRBD1 (5 bases). Between the trimmed V and J ends, which lost 3 bases and 2 bases, there was a span of 14 bases. This CDR3 region has 15 residues. Germline CDR1 and CDR2: SGHRS and YFSETQ. The CDR3, as DNA: TGCGCCAGCAGCTCCCTCACAGGCACGAACTATGGCTACACCTTC. Its protein product is CASSSLTGTNYGYTF. The full variable domain, with the rest looked up from reference TRBV5-1 and TRBJ1-2, is KAGVTQTPRYLIKTRGQQVTLSCSPISGHRSVSWYQQTPGQGLQFLFEYFSETQRNKGNFPGRFSGRQFSNSRSEMNVSTLELGDSALYLCASSSLTGTNYGYTFGSGTRLTVV.

J is TRBJ1-1 and V is TRBV10-1, with TRBD1 matching over 8 bases. V trimming: 2 bases; J trimming: 3 bases; junction bases outside the gene matches: 5. Germline lookup yields CDR1 WNHNN and CDR2 SYGVQD (reference sequence). The length of the CDR3 is 15 residues. CDR3 protein: CASSEQTGADTEAFF. CDR3 DNA: TGCGCCAGCAGTGAGCAGACAGGGGCGGACACTGAAGCTTTCTTT.

The chain couples TRBV11-2 to TRBJ2-7, with 8 nucleotides matching TRBD1. The CDR3 loop spans 16 amino acids. The V gene's germline CDR1 is SGHAT and CDR2 FQNNGV. V dropped 1 base and J dropped 5; count of bases not matched to a gene: 10. CDR3: CASSLVGRGRGDEQYF. The CDR3 nucleotides are TGTGCCAGCAGCTTAGTGGGCAGGGGGCGCGGGGACGAGCAGTACTTC.

This chain links TRBV6-5 with TRBJ2-7; D perhaps matches TRBD2 (6 bases). The germline V gene encodes CDR1 MNHEY and CDR2 SVGAGI. Trimming left V 10 bases short and J 3 bases short, with 19 bases between. The CDR3 spans 14 residues. CDR3 protein: CATDVGGSGYEQYF. The CDR3 bases are TGTGCCACCGACGTCGGGGGTTCTGGCTACGAGCAGTACTTC.

The chain joins TRBV9 to TRBJ2-7; D is ambiguous. CDR1 and CDR2 from the germline V gene are SGDLS and YYNGEE. The CDR3 runs to 15 residues. The ends were cut back, 4 bases at V and 0 bases at J, with 14 bases in the middle. The CDR3 sequence: CASSPDGIPSYEQYF. The DNA of the CDR3 is TGTGCCAGCAGCCCCGATGGGATCCCCTCCTACGAGCAGTACTTC.